Below are 3 T cell receptor beta chains sequenced from a single sample in a study of human T cells and chemical hapten exposure. TCRdb reanalysed the RACE reads using MiXCR and keeps one entry per CDR3 protein. This sample has tens of thousands of distinct CDR3 sequences, with under 14% found just once. Time point specified: patch test 2, 6 weeks after DPC sensitization. Treatment in this sample: therapeutic diphenylcyclopropenone sensitization with weekly scalp DPC. The material sequenced was whole blood, taken in connection with sensitization to the hapten diphenylcyclopropenone (DPC). These receptors all come from a man between 18 and 29 years old with alopecia areata. Some clones in this sample may be carry-over from other donors' samples.

The rearrangement joins TRBV5-1 to TRBJ2-3; a weak D match, TRBD1 (6 bases). The length of the CDR3 is 14 residues. V was cut by 2 bases and J by 0 bases, with 7 bases left in between. CDR1 SGHRS and CDR2 YFSETQ come from the germline V gene. In nucleotides, the CDR3 is TGCGCCAGCAGCTTCAGGGGAAGCACAGATACGCAGTATTTT. It yields the protein CASSFRGSTDTQYF. Combining the CDR3 with reference TRBV5-1 and TRBJ2-3 gives the whole variable domain KAGVTQTPRYLIKTRGQQVTLSCSPISGHRSVSWYQQTPGQGLQFLFEYFSETQRNKGNFPGRFSGRQFSNSRSEMNVSTLELGDSALYLCASSFRGSTDTQYFGPGTRLTVL.

This clonotype has a count of ten or more. This chain connects TRBV7-9 to TRBJ2-3; D is undetermined. The germline CDR1 and CDR2 sequences are SEHNR and FQNEAQ (reference sequence). The CDR3 totals 12 residues. Trimming shortened V by 5 bases and J by 8 bases, and 11 bases separated the two germline ends. The CDR3 sequence is CASSHTTSTQYF. The CDR3 nucleotides are TGTGCCAGCAGCCACACAACGAGTACGCAGTATTTT.

A few counts support this clonotype. The rearrangement joins TRBV27 to TRBJ1-2, with 9 bases matching TRBD1. CDR1 and CDR2 (germline): MNHEY, SMNVEV (reference sequence). Trimming took 2 bases from V and 6 from J; bases not matched to a gene: 7. CDR3 size: 15 residues. CDR3 residues: CASSLTRQGVNGYTF. The CDR3 DNA follows: TGTGCCAGCAGTTTAACAAGACAGGGGGTAAATGGCTACACCTTC.